One and the same sample provided the 8 T cell receptor beta chains below, sequenced in a study of identical twins. TCRdb used MiXCR to reprocess the 5' RACE reads, holding one entry per CDR3 protein. The profile shows hundreds of thousands of distinct CDR3 sequences, roughly 6% of them singletons. The sequenced material came from naive T cells sorted from blood. The receptors were sampled from a man between 18 and 35 years old in good health.

The table lists this clonotype with a few counts. The rearrangement joins TRBV27 to TRBJ2-2; D possibly corresponds to TRBD1 (6 bases). Trimming left V 6 bases short and J 4 bases short, with 21 bases between. The CDR3 is made up of 17 amino acids. Per germline, CDR1 MNHEY and CDR2 SMNVEV (reference sequence). The chain's CDR3 is CASRTTGTRRSTGELFF. CDR3 sequence (DNA): TGTGCCAGCAGGACTACCGGGACACGAAGGTCCACCGGGGAGCTGTTTTTT.

There are many counts of this clonotype. The chain links TRBV28 to TRBJ2-7; 8 bases map to TRBD2. Germline lookup yields CDR1 MDHEN and CDR2 SYDVKM. CDR3 length: 15 amino acids. V was clipped by 7 bases and J by 3 bases; unmatched bases: 11. Here the CDR3 reads CASIQGASGYYEQYF. CDR3 DNA sequence: TGTGCCAGCATTCAAGGGGCTAGCGGGTACTACGAGCAGTACTTC.

This clonotype was picked up a small number of times. The V gene is TRBV7-6, the J gene TRBJ2-1, with 7 nucleotides matching TRBD2. The CDR3 runs to 15 residues. Germline V gives CDR1 SGHVS, CDR2 FNYEAQ. J was trimmed by 6 bases and V by 5 bases; bases with no gene match: 10. DNA of the CDR3: TGTGCCAGCAGCCTCGGGACTAACGAACTCAATGAGCAGTTCTTC. Translation gives CASSLGTNELNEQFF.

Ten or more counts support this clonotype. This chain joins TRBV7-2 and TRBJ2-3; TRBD2 aligns across 7 bases. Germline values: CDR1 SGHTA, CDR2 FQGNSA. The CDR3 runs 15 residues. V shed 0 bases, J shed 3 bases, and the junction held 3 bases outside the gene matches. CDR3 amino acids: CASSLAGTKTDTQYF. In DNA, the CDR3 is TGTGCCAGCAGCTTAGCGGGGACTAAGACAGATACGCAGTATTTT.

This clonotype was seen at least ten times. The chain joins TRBV20-1 to TRBJ1-2, with D possibly matching TRBD1 (6 bases). Trimming took off 3 bases at V and 4 bases at J, with 12 bases between the two ends. Germline V CDR1 and CDR2: DFQATT, SNEGSKA (reference sequence). This CDR3 region has 13 residues. CDR3: CSASGQGSYGYTF. CDR3 in DNA: TGCAGTGCTAGTGGGCAGGGGAGCTATGGCTACACCTTC.

This clonotype was picked up many times. The gene calls are TRBV7-2 and TRBJ2-3, with 7 bases matching TRBD2. The CDR3 is 15 residues long. Losses at the gene ends were 7 bases for V and 5 bases for J; bases not matched to a gene: 12. Germline V lookup: CDR1 SGHTA, CDR2 FQGNSA. CDR3 DNA: TGTGCCAGCACTTTCGGGGGAGGGCCAAGAGATACGCAGTATTTT. This translates into CASTFGGGPRDTQYF.

The sample holds a few counts of this clonotype. This chain uses TRBV2 with TRBJ1-1, with 7 bases aligning to TRBD1. CDR1 and CDR2 (germline): SNHLY, FYNNEI. CDR3 size: 14 residues. V lost 4 bases and J lost 1; bases outside the gene matches: 3. CDR3 in amino acids: CASSADRENTEAFF. The CDR3 DNA is TGTGCCAGCAGTGCTGACAGGGAGAACACTGAAGCTTTCTTT.

V and J are TRBV12-3 or TRBV12-4 and TRBJ2-5; a possible D gene is TRBD2 (5 bases). The CDR3 runs to 13 residues. Trimming removed 4 bases from V and 1 base from J, with 7 bases in between. CDR3 sequence: CASSSGVQETQYF. The CDR3 region has the DNA TGTGCCAGCAGTTCCGGGGTCCAAGAGACCCAGTACTTC.